These T cell receptor beta chains were read from a single sample in a study of blood T cell repertoires in COVID-19. TCRdb keeps only in-frame clones here, not all; method: immunoSEQ multiplex PCR. In the table there are 10,000 to 15,000 clones, under 80% of which are singletons. The specimen was peripheral blood. Receptors originate from a human donor in a cohort sampled during active COVID-19. Each CDR3 is given with its conserved first and last residue. D genes are given only for firm matches. The size field is filled for only some rows; it gives once, few, many or a size class.

v_call: TRBV6-6
d_call: -
cdr3_length: 13
clone_size: -
j_call: TRBJ1-1
cdr3_aa: CASSLASRTEAFF
cdr3_nt: TGTGCCAGCAGCCTCGCGAGTCGGACTGAAGCTTTCTTT

v_call: TRBV5-6
d_call: -
cdr3_length: 13
clone_size: -
j_call: TRBJ1-1
cdr3_aa: CASSLRGGGEAFF
cdr3_nt: TGTGCCAGCAGCTTAAGGGGAGGGGGTGAAGCTTTCTTT

v_call: TRBV6-1
d_call: TRBD2
cdr3_length: 14
clone_size: -
j_call: TRBJ2-7
cdr3_aa: CASSRGLAGEEQYF
cdr3_nt: TGTGCCAGCAGTCGGGGACTAGCGGGGGAAGAGCAGTACTTC

v_call: TRBV7-2
d_call: -
cdr3_length: 14
clone_size: -
j_call: TRBJ2-5
cdr3_aa: CASSFSGAGETQYF
cdr3_nt: TGTGCCAGCAGCTTCTCTGGGGCGGGGGAGACCCAGTACTTC

v_call: TRBV25-1
d_call: -
cdr3_length: 15
clone_size: -
j_call: TRBJ2-7
cdr3_aa: CATCRWRGRGYEQYF
cdr3_nt: TGTGCCACCTGTCGTTGGAGGGGGCGAGGGTACGAGCAGTACTTC

v_call: TRBV7-8
d_call: TRBD1
cdr3_length: 15
clone_size: -
j_call: TRBJ1-1
cdr3_aa: CASSLGQGILYSAFF
cdr3_nt: TGTGCCAGCAGCTTGGGACAGGGGATTTTGTACTCTGCTTTCTTT

v_call: TRBV28
d_call: -
cdr3_length: 11
clone_size: -
j_call: TRBJ2-7
cdr3_aa: CASLANYEQYF
cdr3_nt: TGTGCCAGCCTGGCAAACTACGAGCAGTACTTC

v_call: TRBV5-4
d_call: TRBD1
cdr3_length: 14
clone_size: -
j_call: TRBJ1-2
cdr3_aa: CASRGDRGYHGYTF
cdr3_nt: TGTGCCAGCAGAGGGGACAGGGGGTATCATGGCTACACCTTC

v_call: TRBV2
d_call: -
cdr3_length: 15
clone_size: medium-sized
j_call: TRBJ2-3
cdr3_aa: CASSERTAVTDTQYF
cdr3_nt: TGTGCCAGCAGTGAGAGGACAGCCGTCACAGATACGCAGTATTTT

v_call: TRBV4-1
d_call: -
cdr3_length: 13
clone_size: -
j_call: TRBJ2-5
cdr3_aa: CASSPQGAETQYF
cdr3_nt: TGCGCCAGCAGCCCCCAGGGTGCCGAGACCCAGTACTTC

v_call: TRBV7-9
d_call: -
cdr3_length: 16
clone_size: -
j_call: TRBJ1-5
cdr3_aa: CASSRTSGYSNQPQHF
cdr3_nt: TGTGCCAGCAGCCGTACCTCAGGGTATAGCAATCAGCCCCAGCATTTT

v_call: TRBV9
d_call: -
cdr3_length: 15
clone_size: -
j_call: TRBJ1-2
cdr3_aa: CASSVAGGAGYGYTF
cdr3_nt: TGTGCCAGCAGCGTAGCGGGGGGGGCAGGCTATGGCTACACCTTC

v_call: TRBV6-1
d_call: -
cdr3_length: 14
clone_size: -
j_call: TRBJ2-5
cdr3_aa: CASSNQAGKETQYF
cdr3_nt: TGTGCCAGCAGCAATCAGGCAGGGAAAGAGACCCAGTACTTC

v_call: TRBV5-1
d_call: -
cdr3_length: 15
clone_size: -
j_call: TRBJ1-1
cdr3_aa: CPRSVGGGPWTEAFF
cdr3_nt: TGCCCCCGCAGCGTGGGGGGGGGCCCTTGGACTGAAGCTTTCTTT

v_call: TRBV7-9
d_call: -
cdr3_length: 14
clone_size: -
j_call: TRBJ1-4
cdr3_aa: CASSYYRVEEKLFF
cdr3_nt: TGTGCCAGCAGCTATTACAGGGTAGAGGAAAAACTGTTTTTT

v_call: TRBV19
d_call: -
cdr3_length: 13
clone_size: -
j_call: TRBJ1-5
cdr3_aa: CASTRDSNQPQHF
cdr3_nt: TGTGCCAGTACGAGGGATAGCAATCAGCCCCAGCATTTT

v_call: TRBV11-2
d_call: -
cdr3_length: 14
clone_size: -
j_call: TRBJ1-2
cdr3_aa: CASSSTDSRYGYTF
cdr3_nt: TGTGCCAGCAGCTCAACGGACAGCCGGTATGGCTACACCTTC

v_call: TRBV6-5
d_call: -
cdr3_length: 16
clone_size: -
j_call: TRBJ2-2
cdr3_aa: CASSSQRTTNTGELFF
cdr3_nt: TGTGCCAGCAGTTCCCAGCGTACTACGAACACCGGGGAGCTGTTTTTT

v_call: TRBV20-1
d_call: -
cdr3_length: 13
clone_size: few
j_call: TRBJ2-1
cdr3_aa: CSASPGVYNEQFF
cdr3_nt: TGCAGTGCTAGTCCCGGGGTTTACAATGAGCAGTTCTTC

v_call: TRBV25-1
d_call: -
cdr3_length: 13
clone_size: -
j_call: TRBJ1-2
cdr3_aa: CASSPRGEGGYTF
cdr3_nt: TGTGCCAGCAGTCCCCGGGGGGAAGGTGGCTACACCTTC

v_call: TRBV5-1
d_call: -
cdr3_length: 13
clone_size: -
j_call: TRBJ1-1
cdr3_aa: CASSLTENTEAFF
cdr3_nt: TGCGCCAGCAGCTTGACTGAGAACACTGAAGCTTTCTTT

v_call: TRBV4-1
d_call: TRBD2
cdr3_length: 15
clone_size: -
j_call: TRBJ2-3
cdr3_aa: CASGISGGPGDTQYF
cdr3_nt: TGCGCCAGCGGGATTAGCGGGGGGCCAGGGGATACGCAGTATTTT

v_call: TRBV27
d_call: TRBD1
cdr3_length: 15
clone_size: -
j_call: TRBJ2-1
cdr3_aa: CASSSQGARYNEQFF
cdr3_nt: TGTGCCAGCAGTTCACAGGGGGCCCGATACAATGAGCAGTTCTTC

v_call: TRBV28
d_call: -
cdr3_length: 15
clone_size: -
j_call: TRBJ1-5
cdr3_aa: CASSLAGVGNQPQHF
cdr3_nt: TGTGCCAGCAGTTTGGCAGGGGTCGGCAATCAGCCCCAGCATTTT

v_call: TRBV5-1
d_call: TRBD1
cdr3_length: 16
clone_size: -
j_call: TRBJ2-7
cdr3_aa: CASSLGTGTVIYEQYF
cdr3_nt: TGCGCCAGCAGCTTGGGAACCGGGACAGTGATCTACGAGCAGTACTTC

v_call: TRBV28
d_call: -
cdr3_length: 11
clone_size: -
j_call: TRBJ1-1
cdr3_aa: CASSVQRQAFF
cdr3_nt: TGTGCCAGCAGTGTGCAGCGTCAGGCTTTCTTT

v_call: TRBV15
d_call: TRBD1
cdr3_length: 13
clone_size: -
j_call: TRBJ1-2
cdr3_aa: CTTSEGQGYGYTF
cdr3_nt: TGTACCACCAGCGAAGGACAGGGGTATGGCTACACCTTC

v_call: TRBV28
d_call: -
cdr3_length: 14
clone_size: once
j_call: TRBJ1-4
cdr3_aa: CASSLGQVNEKLFF
cdr3_nt: TGTGCCAGCAGTTTGGGGCAGGTGAATGAAAAACTGTTTTTT

v_call: TRBV29-1
d_call: -
cdr3_length: 13
clone_size: -
j_call: TRBJ2-1
cdr3_aa: CSVTGSSYNEQFF
cdr3_nt: TGCAGCGTCACAGGGTCCTCCTACAATGAGCAGTTCTTC

v_call: TRBV2
d_call: TRBD2
cdr3_length: 14
clone_size: -
j_call: TRBJ2-3
cdr3_aa: CASPGTSGGDTQYF
cdr3_nt: TGTGCCAGCCCCGGGACTAGCGGGGGAGATACGCAGTATTTT

v_call: TRBV14
d_call: TRBD2
cdr3_length: 11
clone_size: -
j_call: TRBJ2-1
cdr3_aa: CASSLGGEQFF
cdr3_nt: TGTGCCAGCAGCCTGGGGGGGGAGCAGTTCTTC

v_call: TRBV11-1
d_call: -
cdr3_length: 14
clone_size: once
j_call: TRBJ1-1
cdr3_aa: CASSLLSGAQPAFF
cdr3_nt: TGTGCCAGCAGCCTCCTCTCAGGGGCGCAGCCAGCTTTCTTT

v_call: TRBV18
d_call: -
cdr3_length: 18
clone_size: -
j_call: TRBJ2-2
cdr3_aa: CASSPLVSGPTYTGELFF
cdr3_nt: TGTGCCAGCTCACCACTAGTTAGCGGACCGACCTACACCGGGGAGCTGTTTTTT

v_call: TRBV5-5
d_call: -
cdr3_length: 14
clone_size: -
j_call: TRBJ2-7
cdr3_aa: CASSLARRGYEQYF
cdr3_nt: TGTGCCAGCAGCTTGGCCCGTAGGGGATACGAGCAGTACTTC

v_call: TRBV19
d_call: -
cdr3_length: 14
clone_size: -
j_call: TRBJ1-1
cdr3_aa: CASTSYTMNTEAFF
cdr3_nt: TGTGCCAGTACTTCATACACGATGAACACTGAAGCTTTCTTT

v_call: TRBV11-2
d_call: -
cdr3_length: 13
clone_size: -
j_call: TRBJ2-2
cdr3_aa: CASSFDRSGELFF
cdr3_nt: TGTGCCAGCAGCTTCGATCGGTCCGGGGAGCTGTTTTTT

v_call: TRBV18
d_call: TRBD2
cdr3_length: 14
clone_size: -
j_call: TRBJ2-7
cdr3_aa: CASSPAGGPYEQYF
cdr3_nt: TGTGCCAGCTCACCAGCGGGGGGGCCCTACGAGCAGTACTTC

v_call: TRBV28
d_call: TRBD2
cdr3_length: 17
clone_size: -
j_call: TRBJ2-3
cdr3_aa: CASSLRRGGSSTDTQYF
cdr3_nt: TGTGCCAGCAGTTTAAGGCGGGGGGGGTCTAGCACAGATACGCAGTATTTT

v_call: TRBV11-1
d_call: TRBD2
cdr3_length: 16
clone_size: once
j_call: TRBJ2-5
cdr3_aa: CASSLGVAGVGETQYF
cdr3_nt: TGTGCCAGCAGCTTAGGAGTAGCGGGGGTGGGTGAGACCCAGTACTTC

v_call: TRBV5-4
d_call: TRBD1
cdr3_length: 16
clone_size: -
j_call: TRBJ1-4
cdr3_aa: CASSLGGAGGFEKLFF
cdr3_nt: TGTGCCAGCAGCTTGGGTGGGGCAGGGGGCTTTGAAAAACTGTTTTTT

v_call: TRBV15
d_call: -
cdr3_length: 13
clone_size: once
j_call: TRBJ1-5
cdr3_aa: CATSRDPGSPQHF
cdr3_nt: TGTGCCACCAGCAGAGACCCGGGATCGCCCCAGCATTTT

v_call: TRBV14
d_call: TRBD1
cdr3_length: 15
clone_size: -
j_call: TRBJ2-3
cdr3_aa: CASSLFGQGADTQYF
cdr3_nt: TGTGCCAGCAGCCTGTTTGGACAGGGTGCCGATACGCAGTATTTT

v_call: TRBV24-1
d_call: TRBD2
cdr3_length: 15
clone_size: -
j_call: TRBJ2-3
cdr3_aa: CATSRSLADTDTQYF
cdr3_nt: TGTGCCACCAGTCGGAGCCTAGCGGACACAGATACGCAGTATTTT

v_call: TRBV24-1
d_call: -
cdr3_length: 15
clone_size: -
j_call: TRBJ2-6
cdr3_aa: CATSDETTGANVLTF
cdr3_nt: TGTGCCACCAGTGATGAAACTACTGGGGCCAACGTCCTGACTTTC

v_call: TRBV5-1
d_call: TRBD1
cdr3_length: 14
clone_size: -
j_call: TRBJ1-2
cdr3_aa: CASSSTEDRAGYTF
cdr3_nt: TGCGCCAGCAGCTCCACGGAAGACAGGGCAGGCTACACCTTC

v_call: TRBV18
d_call: -
cdr3_length: 13
clone_size: few
j_call: TRBJ2-7
cdr3_aa: CASSVQLEYEQYF
cdr3_nt: TGTGCCAGCTCAGTTCAGCTAGAGTACGAGCAGTACTTC

v_call: TRBV18
d_call: TRBD1
cdr3_length: 14
clone_size: -
j_call: TRBJ1-4
cdr3_aa: CASSPGQGNEKLFF
cdr3_nt: TGTGCCAGCTCACCAGGACAGGGTAATGAAAAACTGTTTTTT

v_call: TRBV27
d_call: -
cdr3_length: 15
clone_size: -
j_call: TRBJ1-6
cdr3_aa: CASSSSTVRVSPLHF
cdr3_nt: TGTGCCAGCAGTTCCTCGACAGTTAGGGTTTCACCCCTCCACTTT

v_call: TRBV7-3
d_call: TRBD1
cdr3_length: 14
clone_size: -
j_call: TRBJ1-2
cdr3_aa: CASSSDGTGDGYTF
cdr3_nt: TGTGCCAGCAGCTCAGACGGGACAGGGGACGGCTACACCTTC

v_call: TRBV11-2
d_call: -
cdr3_length: 17
clone_size: -
j_call: TRBJ2-5
cdr3_aa: CASRSSLGLYDQETQYF
cdr3_nt: TGTGCCAGCAGATCCTCTTTGGGACTGTACGACCAAGAGACCCAGTACTTC